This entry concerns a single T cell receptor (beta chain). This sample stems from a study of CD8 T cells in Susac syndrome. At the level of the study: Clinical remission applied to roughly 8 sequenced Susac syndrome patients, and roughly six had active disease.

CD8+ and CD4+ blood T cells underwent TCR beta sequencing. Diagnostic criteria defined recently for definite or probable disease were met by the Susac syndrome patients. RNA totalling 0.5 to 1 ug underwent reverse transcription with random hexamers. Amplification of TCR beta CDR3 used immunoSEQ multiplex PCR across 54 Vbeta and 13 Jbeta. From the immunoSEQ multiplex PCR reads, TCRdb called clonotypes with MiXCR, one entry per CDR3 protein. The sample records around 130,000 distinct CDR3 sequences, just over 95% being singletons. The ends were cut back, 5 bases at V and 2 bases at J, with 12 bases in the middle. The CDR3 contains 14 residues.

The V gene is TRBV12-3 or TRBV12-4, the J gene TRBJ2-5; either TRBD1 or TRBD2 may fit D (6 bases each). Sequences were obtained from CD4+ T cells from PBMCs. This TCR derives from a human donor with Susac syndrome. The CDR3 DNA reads TGTGCCAGCAGTCGGCGGAGGGGGCAAGAGACCCAGTACTTC. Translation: CASSRRRGQETQYF.